This TCR beta chain stems from a study of blood T cell repertoires in COVID-19. This CDR3 has 15 amino acids. Germline trimming cut 6 bases from V and 1 base from J; bases unmatched to any gene: 7. CDR1 and CDR2 from the germline V gene are MNHEY and SVGEGT. The method was immunoSEQ multiplex PCR; TCRdb's version includes in-frame clones alone and lacks a portion of them. Seen here are about 530,000 clones, about 89% observed once, and the top ten hold about 8.2%. This sequence was found in a woman aged 50 to 60 with COVID-19, enrolled during active disease. The chain links TRBV6-2 or TRBV6-3 to TRBJ2-3, with 7 bases lining up with TRBD1. Source material: peripheral blood. CDR3 amino acids: CASSLQDRRTDTQYF. The CDR3, as DNA: TGTGCCAGCAGCCTACAGGACAGGCGCACAGATACGCAGTATTTT.